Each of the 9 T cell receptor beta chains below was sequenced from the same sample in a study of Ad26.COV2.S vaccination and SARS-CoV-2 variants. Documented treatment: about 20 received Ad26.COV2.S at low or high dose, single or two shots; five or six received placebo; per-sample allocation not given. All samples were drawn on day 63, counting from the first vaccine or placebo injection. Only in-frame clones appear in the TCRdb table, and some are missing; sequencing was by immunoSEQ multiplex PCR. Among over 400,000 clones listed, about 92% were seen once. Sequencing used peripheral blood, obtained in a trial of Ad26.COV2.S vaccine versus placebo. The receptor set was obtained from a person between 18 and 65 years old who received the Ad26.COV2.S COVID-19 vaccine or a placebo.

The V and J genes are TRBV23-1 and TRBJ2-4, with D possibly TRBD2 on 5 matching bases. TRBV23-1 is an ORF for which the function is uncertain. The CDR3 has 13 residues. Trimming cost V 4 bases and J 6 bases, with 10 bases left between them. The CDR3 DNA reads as TGCGCCAGCAGTCCCTCCGCGGGAAACATTCAGTACTTC. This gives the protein CASSPSAGNIQYF.

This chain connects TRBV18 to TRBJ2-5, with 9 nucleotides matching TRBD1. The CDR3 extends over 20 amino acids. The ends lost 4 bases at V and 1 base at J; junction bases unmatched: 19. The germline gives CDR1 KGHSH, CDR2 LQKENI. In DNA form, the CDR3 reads TGTGCCAGCTCACAAAATACGGGACAGGGACATTGGAGGCTCCAAGAGACCCAGTACTTC. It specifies CASSQNTGQGHWRLQETQYF. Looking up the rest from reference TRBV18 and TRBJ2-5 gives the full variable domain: NAGVMQNPRHLVRRRGQEARLRCSPMKGHSHVYWYRQLPEEGLKFMVYLQKENIIDESGMPKERFSAEFPKEGPSILRIQQVVRGDSAAYFCASSQNTGQGHWRLQETQYFGPGTRLLVL.

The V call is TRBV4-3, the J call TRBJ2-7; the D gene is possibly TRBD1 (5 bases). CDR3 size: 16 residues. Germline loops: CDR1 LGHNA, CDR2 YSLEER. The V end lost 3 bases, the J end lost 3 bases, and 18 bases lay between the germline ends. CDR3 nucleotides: TGCGCCAGCAGCCAGATAATCAAAAGGGGTATCTACGAGCAGTACTTC. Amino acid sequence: CASSQIIKRGIYEQYF.

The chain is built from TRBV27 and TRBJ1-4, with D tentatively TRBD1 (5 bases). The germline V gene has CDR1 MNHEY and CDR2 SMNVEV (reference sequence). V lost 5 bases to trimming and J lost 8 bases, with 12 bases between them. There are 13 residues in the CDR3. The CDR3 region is CASSRQGWEKLFF. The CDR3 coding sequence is TGTGCCAGCAGTAGGCAGGGATGGGAAAAACTGTTTTTT.

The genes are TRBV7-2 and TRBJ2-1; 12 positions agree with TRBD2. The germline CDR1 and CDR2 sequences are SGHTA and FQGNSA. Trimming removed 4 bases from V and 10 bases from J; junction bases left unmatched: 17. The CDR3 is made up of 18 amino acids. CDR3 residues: CASSSQPRLAGAPGEQFF. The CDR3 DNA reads TGTGCCAGCAGCTCCCAACCGAGACTAGCGGGGGCCCCCGGGGAGCAGTTCTTC. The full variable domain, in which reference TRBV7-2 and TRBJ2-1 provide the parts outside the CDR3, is GAGVSQSPSNKVTEKGKDVELRCDPISGHTALYWYRQSLGQGLEFLIYFQGNSAPDKSGLPSDRFSAERTGGSVSTLTIQRTQQEDSAVYLCASSSQPRLAGAPGEQFFGPGTRLTVL.

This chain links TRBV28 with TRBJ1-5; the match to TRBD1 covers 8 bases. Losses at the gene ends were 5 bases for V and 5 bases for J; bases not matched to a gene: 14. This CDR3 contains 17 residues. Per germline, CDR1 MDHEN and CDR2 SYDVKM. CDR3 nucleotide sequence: TGTGCCAGCAGTCAAATCTTATGGACAGGGTGGGATCAGCCCCAGCATTTT. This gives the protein CASSQILWTGWDQPQHF.

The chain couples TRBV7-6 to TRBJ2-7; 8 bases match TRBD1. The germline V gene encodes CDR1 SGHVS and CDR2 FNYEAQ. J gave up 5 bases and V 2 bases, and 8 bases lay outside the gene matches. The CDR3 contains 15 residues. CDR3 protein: CASSLLYRGAHEQYF. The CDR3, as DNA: TGTGCCAGCAGCTTACTCTACAGGGGGGCCCACGAGCAGTACTTC.

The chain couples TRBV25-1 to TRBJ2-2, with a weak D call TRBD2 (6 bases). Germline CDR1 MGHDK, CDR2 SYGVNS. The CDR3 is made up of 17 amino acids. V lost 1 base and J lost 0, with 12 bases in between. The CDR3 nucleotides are TGTGCCAGCAGTGAATTGAAGGACTACGCGAACACCGGGGAGCTGTTTTTT. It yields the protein CASSELKDYANTGELFF.

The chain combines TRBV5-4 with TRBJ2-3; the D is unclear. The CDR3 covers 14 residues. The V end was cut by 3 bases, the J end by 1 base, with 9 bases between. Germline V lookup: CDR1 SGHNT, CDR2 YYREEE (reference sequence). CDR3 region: CASSWRQGTDTQYF. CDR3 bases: TGTGCCAGCAGCTGGCGGCAGGGCACAGATACGCAGTATTTT.